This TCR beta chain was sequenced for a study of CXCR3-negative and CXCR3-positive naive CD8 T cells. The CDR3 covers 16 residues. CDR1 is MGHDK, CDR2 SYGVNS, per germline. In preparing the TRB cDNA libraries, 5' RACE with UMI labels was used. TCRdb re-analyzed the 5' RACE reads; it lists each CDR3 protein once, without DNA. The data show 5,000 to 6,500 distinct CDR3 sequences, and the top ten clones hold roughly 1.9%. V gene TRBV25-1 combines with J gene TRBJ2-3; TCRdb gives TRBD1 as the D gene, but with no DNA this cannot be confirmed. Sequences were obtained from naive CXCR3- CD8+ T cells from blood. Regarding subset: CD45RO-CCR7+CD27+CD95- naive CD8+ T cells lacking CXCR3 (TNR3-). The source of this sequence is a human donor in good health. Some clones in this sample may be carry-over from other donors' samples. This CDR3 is CASSEYGAGGTDTQYF.